Sequencing of this T cell receptor (beta chain) was carried out in a study of beta chain features in type 1 diabetes. The overall study: All samples combined gave over 100 million sorted cells for examination.

Germline CDR1 SGHTA, CDR2 FQGTGA. V shed 2 bases, J shed 1 base, and the junction held 4 bases outside the gene matches. The CDR3 totals 16 residues. Every isolated RNA sample was fully reverse transcribed, so sequencing captured expressed TCRB transcripts. Sequencing was performed with immunoSEQ multiplex PCR; in TCRdb, only in-frame clones are kept and a portion is missing. This sample has some 160,000 clones, with about 9% found just once. Study observations and caveats: VDJ junctions in type 1 diabetes patients carried more deletions and fewer insertions. The study found moderately but significantly shorter TCRB CDR3s in all four CD4+ subsets of Type 1 diabetes patients.

Regarding this clone: Its antigen is unknown.

The rearrangement uses TRBV7-3 and TRBJ2-3; 9 bases agree with TRBD2. The specimen sequenced was central memory CD4+ T cells from blood. The sequence was obtained from a young woman with type 1 diabetes. The CDR3, as DNA: TGTGCCAGCAGCTTATTTCCTAGCGGGGGCACAGATACGCAGTATTTT. This encodes CASSLFPSGGTDTQYF.